This T cell receptor (beta chain) was found in a study of blood T cell repertoires in COVID-19. Study-wide context: Samples taken during acute and convalescent COVID-19 were collected in the United States, Italy and Spain. From T cells, B-cell-depleted T cells, or PBMCs came the material, which was cDNA or gDNA.

Germline V CDR1 and CDR2: MDHEN, SYDVKM. CDR3 size: 15 residues. V was clipped by 2 bases and J by 5 bases, with 12 bases between them. As processed by the authors: Reference gene primer amplification in the assay estimated nucleated cell counts. Clones were sequenced by immunoSEQ multiplex PCR, and TCRdb holds only the in-frame ones, with some missing. The V and J calls and the clone size are those of that table, but D and trimming were determined from the DNA. In the table there are roughly 140,000 clones, 82% of which are singletons. This sequence joins TRBV28 and TRBJ1-4; a possible D gene is TRBD1 (6 bases). Sequencing input: peripheral blood. The TCR sequence derives from a woman aged 80 or over with acute or convalescent COVID-19. The CDR3 DNA reads as TGTGCCAGCAGTTTAGCTGGGACACCCAATGAAAAACTGTTTTTT. Its protein is CASSLAGTPNEKLFF.